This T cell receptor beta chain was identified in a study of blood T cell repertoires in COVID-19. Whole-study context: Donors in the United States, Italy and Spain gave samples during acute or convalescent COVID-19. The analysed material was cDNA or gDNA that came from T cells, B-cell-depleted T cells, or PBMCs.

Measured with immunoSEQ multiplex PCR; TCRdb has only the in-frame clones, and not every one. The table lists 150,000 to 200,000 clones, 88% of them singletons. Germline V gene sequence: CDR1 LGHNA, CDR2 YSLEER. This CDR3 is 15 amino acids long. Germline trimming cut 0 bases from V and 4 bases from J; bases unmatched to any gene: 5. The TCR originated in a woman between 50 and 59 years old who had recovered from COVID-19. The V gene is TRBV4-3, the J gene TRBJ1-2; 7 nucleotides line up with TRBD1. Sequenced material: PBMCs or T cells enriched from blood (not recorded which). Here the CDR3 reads CASSQEHGTAYGYTF. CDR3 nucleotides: TGCGCCAGCAGCCAAGAACATGGGACAGCCTATGGCTACACCTTC.